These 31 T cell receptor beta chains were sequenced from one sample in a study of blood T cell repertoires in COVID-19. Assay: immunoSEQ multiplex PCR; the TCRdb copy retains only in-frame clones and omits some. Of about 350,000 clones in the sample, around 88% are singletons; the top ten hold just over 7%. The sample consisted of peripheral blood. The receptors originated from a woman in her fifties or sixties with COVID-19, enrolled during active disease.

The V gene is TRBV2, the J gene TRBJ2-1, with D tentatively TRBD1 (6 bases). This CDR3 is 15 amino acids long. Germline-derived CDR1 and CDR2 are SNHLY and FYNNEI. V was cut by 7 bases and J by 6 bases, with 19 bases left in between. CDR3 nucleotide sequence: TGTGCCAGCATGCTAGACAGGCCCCTAGCCAATGAGCAGTTCTTC. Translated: CASMLDRPLANEQFF.

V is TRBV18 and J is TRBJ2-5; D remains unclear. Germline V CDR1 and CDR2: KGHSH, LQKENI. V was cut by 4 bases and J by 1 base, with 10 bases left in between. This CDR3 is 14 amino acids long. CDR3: CASSLPTVQETQYF. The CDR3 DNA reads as TGTGCCAGCTCACTCCCTACAGTCCAAGAGACCCAGTACTTC.

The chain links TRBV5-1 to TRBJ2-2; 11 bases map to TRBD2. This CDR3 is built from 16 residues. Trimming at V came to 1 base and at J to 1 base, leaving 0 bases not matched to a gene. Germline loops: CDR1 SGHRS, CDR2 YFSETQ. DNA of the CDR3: TGCGCCAGCAGCTTGACTAGCGGGGGGAACACCGGGGAGCTGTTTTTT. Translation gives CASSLTSGGNTGELFF.

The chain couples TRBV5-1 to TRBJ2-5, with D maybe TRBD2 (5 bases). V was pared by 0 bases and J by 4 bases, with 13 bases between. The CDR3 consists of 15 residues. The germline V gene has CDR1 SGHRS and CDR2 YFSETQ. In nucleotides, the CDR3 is TGCGCCAGCAGCTTGGCAACGGGAATAGTAGAGACCCAGTACTTC. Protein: CASSLATGIVETQYF.

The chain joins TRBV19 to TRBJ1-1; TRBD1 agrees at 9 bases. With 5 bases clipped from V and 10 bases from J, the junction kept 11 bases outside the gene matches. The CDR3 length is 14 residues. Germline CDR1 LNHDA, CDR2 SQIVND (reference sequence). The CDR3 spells CASSPPSHRGLAFF. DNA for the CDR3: TGTGCCAGTAGTCCACCTTCGCACAGGGGGCTAGCTTTCTTT. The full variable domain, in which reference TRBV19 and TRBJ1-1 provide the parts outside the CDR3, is DGGITQSPKYLFRKEGQNVTLSCEQNLNHDAMYWYRQDPGQGLRLIYYSQIVNDFQKGDIAEGYSVSREKKESFPLTVTSAQKNPTAFYLCASSPPSHRGLAFFGQGTRLTVV.

The CDR3 coding sequence is TGTGCCAGTAGTATAGATGGAGGCAGGAACAATGAGCAGTTCTTC. It yields the protein CASSIDGGRNNEQFF. V and J are TRBV19 and TRBJ2-1, with D perhaps matching TRBD2 (5 bases). CDR1 LNHDA and CDR2 SQIVND come from the germline V gene (reference sequence). Trimming removed 0 bases from V and 5 bases from J, with 11 bases in between. CDR3 size: 15 residues.

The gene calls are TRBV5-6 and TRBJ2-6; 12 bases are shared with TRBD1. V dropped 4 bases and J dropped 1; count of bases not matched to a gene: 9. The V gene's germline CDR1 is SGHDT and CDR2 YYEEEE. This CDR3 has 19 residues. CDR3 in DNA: TGTGCCAGCAGCCTGGGCCGGGACAGGGGGCAGTCTGGGGCCAACGTCCTGACTTTC. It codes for CASSLGRDRGQSGANVLTF.

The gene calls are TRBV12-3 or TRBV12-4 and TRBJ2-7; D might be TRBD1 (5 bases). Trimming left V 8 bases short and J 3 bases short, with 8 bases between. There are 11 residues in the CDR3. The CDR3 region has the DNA TGTGCCAGCGACAGAGACTACGAGCAGTACTTC. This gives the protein CASDRDYEQYF.

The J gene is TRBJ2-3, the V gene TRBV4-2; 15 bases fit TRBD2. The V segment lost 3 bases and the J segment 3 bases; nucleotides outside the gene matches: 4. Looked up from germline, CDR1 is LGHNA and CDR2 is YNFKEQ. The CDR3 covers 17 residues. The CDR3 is CASSQGTSGGRTDTQYF. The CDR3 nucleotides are TGTGCCAGCAGCCAGGGGACTAGCGGGGGGAGGACAGATACGCAGTATTTT.

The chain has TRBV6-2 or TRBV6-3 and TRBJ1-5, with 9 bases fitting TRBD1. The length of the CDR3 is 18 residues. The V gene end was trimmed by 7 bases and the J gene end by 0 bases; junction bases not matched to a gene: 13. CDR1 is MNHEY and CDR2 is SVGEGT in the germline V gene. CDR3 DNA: TGTGCCAGCACCCCCCACAGGGGGCTCCTCTATAGCAATCAGCCCCAGCATTTT. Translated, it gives CASTPHRGLLYSNQPQHF.

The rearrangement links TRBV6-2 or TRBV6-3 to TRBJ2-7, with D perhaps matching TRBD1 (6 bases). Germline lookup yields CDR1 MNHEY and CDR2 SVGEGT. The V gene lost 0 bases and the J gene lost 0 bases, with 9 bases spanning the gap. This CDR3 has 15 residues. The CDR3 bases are TGTGCCAGCAGTTACTCCAGGGGTAGCTCCTACGAGCAGTACTTC. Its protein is CASSYSRGSSYEQYF.

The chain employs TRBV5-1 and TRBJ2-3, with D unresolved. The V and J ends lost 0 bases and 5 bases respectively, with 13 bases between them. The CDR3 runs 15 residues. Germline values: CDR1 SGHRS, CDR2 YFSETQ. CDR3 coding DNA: TGCGCCAGCAGCTTGGCACGGCTTCAGGAAGATACGCAGTATTTT. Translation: CASSLARLQEDTQYF.

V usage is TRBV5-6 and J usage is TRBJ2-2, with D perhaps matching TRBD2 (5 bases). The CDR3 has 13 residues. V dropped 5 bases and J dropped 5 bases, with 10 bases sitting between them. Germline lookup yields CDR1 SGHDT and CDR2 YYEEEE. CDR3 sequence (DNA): TGTGCCAGCAGGCCCTGGGAGACCGGGGAGCTGTTTTTT. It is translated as CASRPWETGELFF.

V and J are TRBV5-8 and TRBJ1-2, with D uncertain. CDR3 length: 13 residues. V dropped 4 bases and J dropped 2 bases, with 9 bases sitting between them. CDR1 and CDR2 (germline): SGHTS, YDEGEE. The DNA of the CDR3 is TGTGCCAGCAGCCCGGCGGAGAACTATGGCTACACCTTC. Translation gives CASSPAENYGYTF.

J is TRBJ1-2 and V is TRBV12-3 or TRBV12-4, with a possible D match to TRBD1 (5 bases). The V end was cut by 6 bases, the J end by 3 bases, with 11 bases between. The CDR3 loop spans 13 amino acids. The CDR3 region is CASRPDRHYGYTF. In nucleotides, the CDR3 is TGTGCCAGCAGACCCGACAGACACTATGGCTACACCTTC.

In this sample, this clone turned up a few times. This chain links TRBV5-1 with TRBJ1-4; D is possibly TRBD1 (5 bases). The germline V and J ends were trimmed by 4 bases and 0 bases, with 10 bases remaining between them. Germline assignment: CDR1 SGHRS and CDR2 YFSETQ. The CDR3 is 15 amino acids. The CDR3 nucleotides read TGCGCCAGCAGCGGCGGGGGGGCAACTAATGAAAAACTGTTTTTT. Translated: CASSGGGATNEKLFF.

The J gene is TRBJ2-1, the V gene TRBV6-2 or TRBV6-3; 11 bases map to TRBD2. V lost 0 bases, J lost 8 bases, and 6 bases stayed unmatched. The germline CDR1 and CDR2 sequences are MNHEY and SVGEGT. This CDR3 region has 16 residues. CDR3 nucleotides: TGTGCCAGCAGTTACTCGATGTTAGCGGGGGGGTATGAGCAGTTCTTC. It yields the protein CASSYSMLAGGYEQFF.

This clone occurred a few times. This chain's CDR3 is CASSGNYGYTF. The CDR3, as DNA: TGTGCCAGTTCGGGGAACTATGGCTACACCTTC. The rearrangement uses TRBV19 and TRBJ1-2; D is unclear. This CDR3 has 11 amino acids. The germline CDR1 and CDR2 sequences are LNHDA and SQIVND (reference sequence). The V and J ends lost 8 bases and 2 bases respectively, with 6 bases between them.

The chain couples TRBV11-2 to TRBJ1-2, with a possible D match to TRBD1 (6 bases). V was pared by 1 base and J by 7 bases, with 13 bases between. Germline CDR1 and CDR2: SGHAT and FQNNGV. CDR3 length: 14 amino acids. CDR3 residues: CASSLVTGLSGYTF. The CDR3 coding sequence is TGTGCCAGCAGCTTAGTAACAGGGCTAAGTGGCTACACCTTC.

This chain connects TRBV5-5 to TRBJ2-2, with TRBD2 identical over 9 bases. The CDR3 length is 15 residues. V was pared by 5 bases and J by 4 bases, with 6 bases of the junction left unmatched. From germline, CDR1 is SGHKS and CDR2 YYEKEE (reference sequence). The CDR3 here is CASRQAGGRTGELFF. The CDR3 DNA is TGTGCCAGCAGACAGGCGGGGGGGCGCACCGGGGAGCTGTTTTTT.

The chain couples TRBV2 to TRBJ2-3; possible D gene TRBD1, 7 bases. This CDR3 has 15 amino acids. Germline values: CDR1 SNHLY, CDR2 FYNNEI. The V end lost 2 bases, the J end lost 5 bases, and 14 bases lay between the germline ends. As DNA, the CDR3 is TGTGCCAGCAGTGAATTCGGGCAGGGGGGAGATACGCAGTATTTT. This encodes CASSEFGQGGDTQYF.

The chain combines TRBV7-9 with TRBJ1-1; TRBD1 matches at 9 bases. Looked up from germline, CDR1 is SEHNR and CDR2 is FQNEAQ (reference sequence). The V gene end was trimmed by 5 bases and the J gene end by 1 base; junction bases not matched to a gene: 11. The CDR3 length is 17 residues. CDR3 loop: CASSPTGQGRANTEAFF. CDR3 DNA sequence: TGTGCCAGCAGCCCCACCGGACAGGGGCGGGCGAACACTGAAGCTTTCTTT. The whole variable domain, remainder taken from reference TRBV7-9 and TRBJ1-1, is DTGVSQNPRHKITKRGQNVTFRCDPISEHNRLYWYRQTLGQGPEFLTYFQNEAQLEKSRLLSDRFSAERPKGSFSTLEIQRTEQGDSAMYLCASSPTGQGRANTEAFFGQGTRLTVV.

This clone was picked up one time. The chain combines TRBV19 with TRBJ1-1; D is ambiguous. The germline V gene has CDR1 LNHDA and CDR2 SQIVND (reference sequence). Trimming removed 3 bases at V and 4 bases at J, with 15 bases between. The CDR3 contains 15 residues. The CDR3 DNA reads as TGTGCCAGTAGTATGAGGAGGCTTGGAAGCACTGAAGCTTTCTTT. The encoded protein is CASSMRRLGSTEAFF.

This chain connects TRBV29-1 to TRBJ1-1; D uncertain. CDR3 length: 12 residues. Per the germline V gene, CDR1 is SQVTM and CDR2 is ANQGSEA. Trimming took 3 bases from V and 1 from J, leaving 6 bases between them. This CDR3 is CSVETGNTEAFF. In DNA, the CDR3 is TGCAGCGTTGAGACGGGGAACACTGAAGCTTTCTTT.

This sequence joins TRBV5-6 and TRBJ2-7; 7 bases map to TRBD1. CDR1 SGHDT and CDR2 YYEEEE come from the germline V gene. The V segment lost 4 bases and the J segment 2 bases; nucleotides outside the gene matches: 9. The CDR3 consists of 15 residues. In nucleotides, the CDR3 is TGTGCCAGCAGCCCGGCAGGGACAGAGCCCTACGAGCAGTACTTC. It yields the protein CASSPAGTEPYEQYF. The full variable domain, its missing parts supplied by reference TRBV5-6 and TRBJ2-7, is DAGVTQSPTHLIKTRGQQVTLRCSPKSGHDTVSWYQQALGQGPQFIFQYYEEEERQRGNFPDRFSGHQFPNYSSELNVNALLLGDSALYLCASSPAGTEPYEQYFGPGTRLTVT.

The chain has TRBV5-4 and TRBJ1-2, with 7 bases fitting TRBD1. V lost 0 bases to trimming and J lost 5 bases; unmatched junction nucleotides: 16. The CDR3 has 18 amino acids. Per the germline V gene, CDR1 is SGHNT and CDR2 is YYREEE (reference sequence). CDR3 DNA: TGTGCCAGCAGCTTGGGAAAACTTAGGACAGGCAGGTGGTATGGCTACACCTTC. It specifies CASSLGKLRTGRWYGYTF.

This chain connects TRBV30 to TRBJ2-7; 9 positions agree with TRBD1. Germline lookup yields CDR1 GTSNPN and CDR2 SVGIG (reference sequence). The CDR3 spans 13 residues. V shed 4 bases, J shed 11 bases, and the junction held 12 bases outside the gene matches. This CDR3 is CAWTMTGGAKEYF. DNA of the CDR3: TGTGCCTGGACCATGACAGGGGGTGCGAAGGAGTACTTC.

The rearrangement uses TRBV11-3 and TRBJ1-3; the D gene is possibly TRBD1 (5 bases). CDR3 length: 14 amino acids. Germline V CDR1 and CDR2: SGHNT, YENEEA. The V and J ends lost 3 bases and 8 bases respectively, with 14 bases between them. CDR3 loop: CASSLAPGSDTIYF. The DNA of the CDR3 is TGTGCCAGCAGCTTGGCCCCAGGGTCAGACACCATATATTTT. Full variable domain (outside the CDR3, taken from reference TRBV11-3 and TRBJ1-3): EAGVVQSPRYKIIEKKQPVAFWCNPISGHNTLYWYLQNLGQGPELLIRYENEEAVDDSQLPKDRFSAERLKGVDSTLKIQPAELGDSAVYLCASSLAPGSDTIYFGEGSWLTVV.

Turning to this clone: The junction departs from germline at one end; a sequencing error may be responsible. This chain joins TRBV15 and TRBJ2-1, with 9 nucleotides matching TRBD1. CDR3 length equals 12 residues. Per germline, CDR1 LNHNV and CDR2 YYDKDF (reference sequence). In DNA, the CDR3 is TGTGCCACCAGCATGGGGACAGGGTTTGCGGTCTTC. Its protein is CATSMGTGFAVF.

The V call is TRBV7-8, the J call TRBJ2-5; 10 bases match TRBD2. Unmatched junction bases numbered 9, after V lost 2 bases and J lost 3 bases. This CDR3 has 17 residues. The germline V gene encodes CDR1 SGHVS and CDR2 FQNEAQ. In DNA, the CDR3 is TGTGCCAGCAGCTTATCATTCGCTAGCGGGGGAAAAGAGACCCAGTACTTC. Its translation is CASSLSFASGGKETQYF.

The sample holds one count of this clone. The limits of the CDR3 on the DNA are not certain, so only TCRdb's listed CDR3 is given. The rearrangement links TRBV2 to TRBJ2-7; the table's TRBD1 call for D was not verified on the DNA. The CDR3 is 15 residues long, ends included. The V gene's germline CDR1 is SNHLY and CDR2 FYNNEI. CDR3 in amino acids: CASSNLWTRGYEQYF.